This entry lists 8 T cell receptor beta chains sequenced from one sample in a study of T cell responses to AZD1222 COVID-19 vaccine. The table came from immunoSEQ multiplex PCR; TCRdb's copy has only in-frame clones and leaves some out. The sample shows 100,000 or so clones, more than 75% of them seen only once. The source material was peripheral blood, sampled on day 0 of AZD1222 vaccination. The source is an adult in good health.

About this clone: Other DNA sequences of this sample code for an identical CDR3. V is TRBV29-1 and J is TRBJ1-3; D gene uncertain. The CDR3 runs to 13 residues. The germline gives CDR1 SQVTM, CDR2 ANQGSEA. Trimming removed 6 bases from V and 0 bases from J, with 9 bases in between. CDR3 nucleotide sequence: TGCAGCGTCGGACTCAGCTCTGGAAACACCATATATTTT. It is translated as CSVGLSSGNTIYF. Filled out from reference TRBV29-1 and TRBJ1-3, the complete variable domain reads SAVISQKPSRDICQRGTSLTIQCQVDSQVTMMFWYRQQPGQSLTLIATANQGSEATYESGFVIDKFPISRPNLTFSTLTVSNMSPEDSSIYLCSVGLSSGNTIYFGEGSWLTVV.

The chain has TRBV28 and TRBJ1-3, with no clear D. This CDR3 contains 16 residues. Deletions cut 1 base from V and 4 bases from J, with 14 bases between. CDR1 is MDHEN and CDR2 is SYDVKM in the germline V gene. The CDR3 coding sequence is TGTGCCAGCAGTTTATTTGCCAATACGCAGGGAAACACCATATATTTT. The encoded protein is CASSLFANTQGNTIYF.

This clone was seen a few times. J is TRBJ2-1 and V is TRBV21-1; the table gives TRBD2 as D, unverified against the DNA. TRBV21-1 counts as a pseudogene. CDR3 size: 17 residues. This chain's CDR3 is CASSKDLAGGPYNEQFF. The CDR3 DNA reads TGTGCCAGCAGCAAGGATCTAGCGGGAGGGCCCTACAATGAGCAGTTCTTC.

The V and J genes are TRBV7-6 and TRBJ1-5; maybe TRBD1 (6 bases). Between the trimmed V and J ends, which lost 3 bases and 0 bases, there was a span of 15 bases. Germline V gives CDR1 SGHVS, CDR2 FNYEAQ. CDR3 size: 17 residues. CDR3 nucleotides: TGTGCCAGCAGCTTGGACACAGGGTCCCATAGCAATCAGCCCCAGCATTTT. Translated: CASSLDTGSHSNQPQHF. The variable domain in full, completed from reference TRBV7-6 and TRBJ1-5, reads GAGVSQSPRYKVTKRGQDVALRCDPISGHVSLYWYRQALGQGPEFLTYFNYEAQQDKSGLPNDRFSAERPEGSISTLTIQRTEQRDSAMYRCASSLDTGSHSNQPQHFGDGTRLSIL.

The CDR3 sequence is CAISESNPDYGYTF. In DNA, the CDR3 is TGTGCCATCAGTGAGTCTAACCCGGATTATGGCTACACCTTC. The chain employs TRBV10-3 and TRBJ1-2; D is ambiguous. The CDR3 covers 14 residues. Germline V CDR1 and CDR2: ENHRY, SYGVKD. Deletions cut 0 bases from V and 5 bases from J, with 10 bases between.

CDR3 nucleotide sequence: TGTGCCAGCAGCCTAGGGGGGGATTACCGCCGAGATACGCAGTATTTT. This translates into CASSLGGDYRRDTQYF. The rearrangement uses TRBV9 and TRBJ2-3; possible D gene TRBD2, 7 bases. V was clipped by 4 bases and J by 5 bases, with 20 bases between them. CDR1 is SGDLS and CDR2 is YYNGEE in the germline V gene. This CDR3 has 16 amino acids.

The chain couples TRBV30 to TRBJ2-2; D not certain. The CDR3 extends over 12 amino acids. Trimming took 4 bases from V and 7 from J, leaving 10 bases between them. Per the germline V gene, CDR1 is GTSNPN and CDR2 is SVGIG (reference sequence). The CDR3 sequence is CAWKRGHGELFF. The CDR3 DNA reads TGTGCCTGGAAGAGAGGCCACGGGGAGCTGTTTTTT.

Only one count was recorded for this clone. This sequence joins TRBV2 and TRBJ1-4, with D possibly being TRBD1 (5 bases). Germline CDR1 is SNHLY and CDR2 is FYNNEI. V lost 5 bases to trimming and J lost 4 bases, with 14 bases between them. CDR3 length equals 15 residues. The CDR3 loop reads CASSSMGPNNEKLFF. Written as DNA, the CDR3 is TGTGCCAGCAGTTCAATGGGACCTAATAATGAAAAACTGTTTTTT.